Listed here are 19 T cell receptor beta chains from one sample, sequenced in a study of T-cell memory formation after mild COVID-19. Using its own MiXCR run on the 5' RACE reads, TCRdb lists one record per CDR3 protein. Found here are roughly 500,000 distinct CDR3 sequences, roughly 22% of them singletons; the top ten hold about 12%. The sample comprised PBMCs or a T cell subset sorted from them (not recorded which). The receptors were sampled from an adult woman who had mild COVID-19 (a few samples of this study predate the infection). Cell type and time point are not known.

Only a few counts were recorded for this clonotype. J is TRBJ1-3 and V is TRBV20-1; D gene unclear. The CDR3 is made up of 13 amino acids. The V gene lost 5 bases and the J gene lost 6 bases, with 14 bases spanning the gap. Per the germline V gene, CDR1 is DFQATT and CDR2 is SNEGSKA (reference sequence). CDR3 DNA: TGCAGTGCTGCTCAATCAAGCGCAAACACCATATATTTT. Protein sequence: CSAAQSSANTIYF.

This chain uses TRBV20-1 with TRBJ1-3; TRBD1 matches at 9 bases. The germline V gene encodes CDR1 DFQATT and CDR2 SNEGSKA (reference sequence). The V gene end was trimmed by 2 bases and the J gene end by 1 base; junction bases not matched to a gene: 9. This CDR3 has 17 residues. CDR3: CSARISGDRASGNTIYF. CDR3 coding DNA: TGCAGTGCTAGAATTTCAGGGGACAGGGCATCTGGAAACACCATATATTTT.

This clonotype came up a few times. J is TRBJ2-1 and V is TRBV5-1, with 11 bases matching TRBD2. Unmatched junction bases numbered 8, after V lost 6 bases and J lost 9 bases. This CDR3 comprises 14 residues. Germline values: CDR1 SGHRS, CDR2 YFSETQ. The DNA of the CDR3 is TGCGCCAGCAAGCCCCTAACTAGCGGGGGTGAGCAGTTCTTC. This encodes CASKPLTSGGEQFF.

A few counts support this clonotype. V gene TRBV14 combines with J gene TRBJ2-4; D is unresolved. The CDR3 is 16 residues long. Germline CDR1 and CDR2: SGHDN and FVKESK. The V end was cut by 2 bases, the J end by 0 bases, with 11 bases between. The CDR3 here is CASSQTTTVAKNIQYF. The CDR3 coding sequence is TGTGCCAGCAGCCAAACGACGACGGTAGCCAAAAACATTCAGTACTTC. Using reference TRBV14 and TRBJ2-4 for the parts outside the CDR3, the full variable domain is EAGVTQFPSHSVIEKGQTVTLRCDPISGHDNLYWYRRVMGKEIKFLLHFVKESKQDESGMPNNRFLAERTGGTYSTLKVQPAELEDSGVYFCASSQTTTVAKNIQYFGAGTRLSVL.

The V and J genes are TRBV7-9 and TRBJ1-2; TRBD1 might be the D (6 bases). Between the trimmed V and J ends, which lost 3 bases and 7 bases, there was a span of 12 bases. There are 13 residues in the CDR3. Germline V gene data show CDR1 as SEHNR and CDR2 as FQNEAQ (reference sequence). The DNA for the CDR3 is TGTGCCAGCAGCTTCGAGGGGGTCTCTGGCTACACCTTC. This translates into CASSFEGVSGYTF.

This clonotype was detected a few times. The gene calls are TRBV25-1 and TRBJ2-6; D is perhaps TRBD1 (5 bases). Between the trimmed V and J ends, which lost 8 bases and 3 bases, there was a span of 17 bases. CDR1 is MGHDK, CDR2 SYGVNS, per germline. The CDR3 covers 16 residues. In nucleotides, the CDR3 is TGTGCCAGCGGCGCAGGGCAGGGCGGTGGGGCCAACGTCCTGACTTTC. Protein: CASGAGQGGGANVLTF.

This clonotype has only a few counts. The chain couples TRBV12-3 or TRBV12-4 to TRBJ2-7, with TRBD1 matching 8 bases. The CDR3 sequence is 19 residues long. After removal of 5 bases from V and 5 bases from J, the junction contained 23 bases not matched to a gene. The CDR3: CASSPRTGHVPGLHHEQYF. CDR3 nucleotide sequence: TGTGCCAGCAGTCCGAGGACAGGGCACGTACCAGGATTACACCACGAGCAGTACTTC.

For the CDR3, the DNA is TGTGCCAGCAGCCGCAGTCCCGGGACAGATCCCTACGAGCAGTACTTC. Protein sequence: CASSRSPGTDPYEQYF. The V call is TRBV7-9, the J call TRBJ2-7, with 7 bases fitting TRBD1. The germline V gene has CDR1 SEHNR and CDR2 FQNEAQ (reference sequence). With 5 bases clipped from V and 2 bases from J, the junction kept 12 bases outside the gene matches. The CDR3 contains 16 residues.

The chain has TRBV12-3 or TRBV12-4 and TRBJ2-1; TRBD1 matches 11 bases. The V and J ends lost 2 bases and 8 bases, in that order; junction bases with no gene match: 14. The CDR3 runs to 18 residues. The CDR3 DNA follows: TGTGCCAGCAGTTTAAGGCTTGTTGGGACAGGGGGTTTAGATGAGCAGTTCTTC. As protein: CASSLRLVGTGGLDEQFF.

J is TRBJ2-7 and V is TRBV29-1; tentative D call: TRBD1 (5 bases). There are 12 residues in the CDR3. The germline V gene encodes CDR1 SQVTM and CDR2 ANQGSEA. Trimming shortened V by 6 bases and J by 3 bases, and 12 bases separated the two germline ends. The CDR3 bases are TGCAGCGTCGCCGAAGGGGTCTACGAGCAGTACTTC. It encodes CSVAEGVYEQYF.

This clonotype was picked up many times. The chain links TRBV4-1 to TRBJ1-1, with D tentatively TRBD1 (5 bases). Deletions cut 3 bases from V and 3 bases from J, with 14 bases between. Looked up from germline, CDR1 is MGHRA and CDR2 is YSYEKL. The CDR3 contains 15 residues. The DNA of the CDR3 is TGCGCCAGCAGCCAGGAATCCGGGACCTACACTGAAGCTTTCTTT. This gives the protein CASSQESGTYTEAFF.

CDR3 nucleotide sequence: TGCGCCAGCAGCCTTACAAGCGGTCTAGCCAAAAACATTCAGTACTTC. It codes for CASSLTSGLAKNIQYF. V usage is TRBV5-1 and J usage is TRBJ2-4; a possible D gene is TRBD2 (5 bases). There are 16 residues in the CDR3. Trimming stripped 4 bases from V and 0 bases from J, with 14 bases between. Germline-derived CDR1 and CDR2 are SGHRS and YFSETQ.

The V gene is TRBV11-2, the J gene TRBJ2-1, with TRBD2 identical over 8 bases. Germline-derived CDR1 and CDR2 are SGHAT and FQNNGV. J gave up 0 bases and V 7 bases, and 5 bases lay outside the gene matches. This CDR3 spans 15 amino acids. CDR3 DNA: TGTGCCAGCACCGGGGGGGGGAGCTCCTACAATGAGCAGTTCTTC. Translating it yields CASTGGGSSYNEQFF.

V and J are TRBV25-1 and TRBJ1-2; D not resolved. Germline CDR1 MGHDK, CDR2 SYGVNS. Trimming shortened V by 4 bases and J by 7 bases, and 19 bases separated the two germline ends. The CDR3 consists of 15 residues. The CDR3 DNA is TGTGCCAGCAGTGTCGATAATAGACCCACTCGTGGCTACACCTTC. The encoded protein is CASSVDNRPTRGYTF.

This clonotype was picked up many times. V is TRBV12-3 or TRBV12-4 and J is TRBJ1-6, with D tentatively TRBD1 (5 bases). The length of the CDR3 is 15 residues. V was cut by 6 bases and J by 7 bases, with 16 bases left in between. CDR3 DNA sequence: TGTGCCAGCAGCCTCTCGGACACGATAAATTCACCCCTCCACTTT. Protein product: CASSLSDTINSPLHF.

The chain carries TRBV4-1 and TRBJ1-1, with D unresolved. Germline V gives CDR1 MGHRA, CDR2 YSYEKL. With 0 bases removed from V and 6 bases from J, the gap between germline ends came to 26 bases. This CDR3 contains 19 residues. The CDR3 is CASSQDARKASPSRSEAFF. The CDR3 coding sequence is TGCGCCAGCAGCCAAGATGCCAGGAAGGCCTCCCCGAGTCGGTCTGAAGCTTTCTTT.

The CDR3 sequence is CASSLEKGWYGYTF. CDR3 DNA: TGTGCCAGCAGTTTAGAGAAGGGCTGGTATGGCTACACCTTC. The V call is TRBV12-3 or TRBV12-4, the J call TRBJ1-2, with no clear D. There are 14 residues in the CDR3. V lost 1 base, J lost 5 bases, and 11 bases lay in between.

This clonotype was counted only a few times. V gene TRBV19 combines with J gene TRBJ1-2; D remains ambiguous. The CDR3 spans 13 residues. V lost 5 bases, J lost 4 bases, and 11 bases lay in between. Per germline, CDR1 LNHDA and CDR2 SQIVND (reference sequence). The CDR3 is CASSPSRTYGYTF. In DNA, the CDR3 is TGTGCCAGTAGTCCGAGCCGAACCTATGGCTACACCTTC.

This clonotype was recorded many times. This sequence joins TRBV11-2 and TRBJ2-6; the D is unclear. V shed 0 bases and J shed 0 bases, with 9 bases lying between them. Germline V gene data show CDR1 as SGHAT and CDR2 as FQNNGV. The CDR3 is 17 amino acids. The CDR3, as DNA: TGTGCCAGCAGCTTAGAACAGTTGATCTCTGGGGCCAACGTCCTGACTTTC. Translation gives CASSLEQLISGANVLTF.